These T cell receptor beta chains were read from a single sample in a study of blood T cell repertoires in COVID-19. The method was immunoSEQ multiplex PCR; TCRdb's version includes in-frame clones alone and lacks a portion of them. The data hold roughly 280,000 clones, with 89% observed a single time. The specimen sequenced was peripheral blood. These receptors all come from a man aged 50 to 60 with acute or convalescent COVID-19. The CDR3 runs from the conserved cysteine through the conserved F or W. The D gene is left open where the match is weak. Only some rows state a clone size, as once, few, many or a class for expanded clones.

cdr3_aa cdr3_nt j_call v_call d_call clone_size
CASSPPARFHEQYF TGTGCCAGCAGCCCCCCCGCGAGGTTTCACGAGCAGTACTTC TRBJ2-7 TRBV9 - -
CASSLEENQPQHF TGCGCCAGCAGCTTAGAAGAGAATCAGCCCCAGCATTTT TRBJ1-5 TRBV5-1 - few
CSVEEGAGGETQYF TGCAGCGTTGAAGAGGGAGCGGGAGGGGAGACCCAGTACTTC TRBJ2-5 TRBV29-1 TRBD2 -
CASSYLGQGARGYTF TGTGCCAGCAGTTACTTGGGACAGGGGGCAAGGGGCTACACCTTC TRBJ1-2 TRBV6-5 TRBD1 -
CASSPAGVFGETQYF TGTGCCAGCAGCCCCGCAGGGGTGTTTGGGGAGACCCAGTACTTC TRBJ2-5 TRBV11-2 - -
CASSQGFSGGETQYF TGTGCCAGCAGCCAAGGGTTTAGCGGGGGGGAGACCCAGTACTTC TRBJ2-5 TRBV3-1/TRBV3-2 TRBD2 -
CASSPISGGEETQYF TGTGCCAGCAGTCCGATTAGCGGGGGGGAAGAGACCCAGTACTTC TRBJ2-5 TRBV6-6 TRBD2 -
CASFQGDRYYNEQFF TGTGCCAGCTTCCAGGGGGACAGGTACTACAATGAGCAGTTCTTC TRBJ2-1 TRBV6-5 TRBD1 once
CASGSQGTHNSPLHF TGTGCTAGTGGGTCACAGGGGACTCATAATTCACCCCTCCACTTT TRBJ1-6 TRBV12-5 TRBD1 once
CASSLGVGSYNSPLHF TGTGCCAGCAGTCTAGGGGTGGGGTCCTATAATTCACCCCTCCACTTT TRBJ1-6 TRBV27 - -
CASSLDRGNGYTF TGTGCCAGCTCACTAGACAGGGGCAATGGCTACACCTTC TRBJ1-2 TRBV18 TRBD1 -
CAISGRADTDTQYF TGTGCCATCAGTGGGAGGGCGGACACAGATACGCAGTATTTT TRBJ2-3 TRBV10-3 - once
CASSPGLGEQYF TGTGCCAGCAGCCCAGGGCTGGGCGAGCAGTACTTC TRBJ2-7 TRBV9 - once
CASSLGGISYNEQFF TGTGCCAGCAGTTTGGGGGGGATCTCCTACAATGAGCAGTTCTTC TRBJ2-1 TRBV27 TRBD2 -
CASSPESRNGYTF TGTGCCAGCAGCCCGGAGAGCCGAAATGGCTACACCTTC TRBJ1-2 TRBV3-1/TRBV3-2 - -
CASNSAGKSYNGYTF TGTGCCAGCAACTCTGCGGGGAAGTCCTATAATGGCTACACCTTC TRBJ1-2 TRBV27 - once
CASSYSDRVGTDTQYF TGTGCCAGCAGTTACTCTGACAGGGTGGGGACAGATACGCAGTATTTT TRBJ2-3 TRBV6-6 TRBD1 -
CASSLGRRQGTVYEQYF TGCGCCAGCAGCTTGGGACGTCGACAGGGGACCGTCTACGAGCAGTACTTC TRBJ2-7 TRBV5-1 TRBD1 -
CAWSEGDGEIAIRPQHF TGTGCCTGGAGTGAGGGGGACGGTGAAATAGCAATCAGGCCCCAGCATTTT TRBJ1-5 TRBV30 - -
CASSPGQNTEAFF TGTGCCAGCAGCCCGGGACAGAACACTGAAGCTTTCTTT TRBJ1-1 TRBV5-4 - -
CASSPSGGGNTEAFF TGTGCCAGCAGCCCCTCAGGGGGAGGGAACACTGAAGCTTTCTTT TRBJ1-1 TRBV7-3 TRBD1 -
CASTGTGGFGTF TGTGCCAGCACTGGGACAGGGGGCTTTGGAACCTTC TRBJ1-2 TRBV2 TRBD1 -